The clone carrying this T cell receptor beta chain was seen just once. This sample was included in a study of blood T cell repertoires in COVID-19. Study background: Donors of Cohort 3 who recovered were those that had two negative PCRs, clearance, or symptom resolution.

This CDR3 is built from 14 residues. Germline V lookup: CDR1 MNHEY, CDR2 SVGAGI. The J segment lost 1 base and the V segment lost 10 bases, leaving 4 bases of the junction unmatched. The repertoire was sequenced with immunoSEQ multiplex PCR; TCRdb's copy has only in-frame clones and lacks some. In the table there are about 210,000 clones, around 87% of which are singletons. This receptor was obtained from a woman between 40 and 55 years old in a cohort exposed to, infected with or recovered from COVID-19 (not recorded which). The chain joins TRBV6-5 to TRBJ2-2, with 9 bases lining up with TRBD1. Sequencing used PBMCs or T cells enriched from blood (not recorded which). CDR3 sequence: CATLDRGNTGELFF. CDR3 coding DNA: TGTGCCACCCTGGACAGGGGGAACACCGGGGAGCTGTTTTTT.